Presented here are 10 T cell receptor beta chains from one specimen sequenced in a study of beta chain features in type 1 diabetes. Of the isolated RNA, all was reverse transcribed, and so the sequenced material was expressed TCRB transcripts. Measured with immunoSEQ multiplex PCR; TCRdb has only the in-frame clones, and not every one. The repertoire holds 900,000 or so clones, with 15% to 20% as singletons. The sequenced sample was naive CD4+ T cells from blood. The receptors were gathered from a woman aged 18-29 years in good health.

This chain links TRBV5-1 with TRBJ1-1, with D unresolved. Germline CDR1 reads SGHRS; CDR2 reads YFSETQ. The V gene lost 3 bases and the J gene lost 4 bases, with 10 bases spanning the gap. The CDR3 has 13 amino acids. For the CDR3, the DNA is TGCGCCAGCAGCTGGGGATCGGGCACTGAAGCTTTCTTT. Encoded protein: CASSWGSGTEAFF. The variable domain in full, with the rest retrieved from reference TRBV5-1 and TRBJ1-1, is KAGVTQTPRYLIKTRGQQVTLSCSPISGHRSVSWYQQTPGQGLQFLFEYFSETQRNKGNFPGRFSGRQFSNSRSEMNVSTLELGDSALYLCASSWGSGTEAFFGQGTRLTVV.

About this clone: A much larger clone differs from this one at a single base, so this may be a read error. The chain uses TRBV11-2 and TRBJ2-3; D not certain. Trimming shortened V by 6 bases and J by 0 bases, and 4 bases separated the two germline ends. CDR3 size: 12 residues. Germline values: CDR1 SGHAT, CDR2 FQNNGV. CDR3 protein: CASSTSTDTQYF. The CDR3 coding sequence is TGTGCCAGCAGTACTAGCACAGATACGCAGTATTTT. Complete variable domain (other parts from reference TRBV11-2 and TRBJ2-3): EAGVAQSPRYKIIEKRQSVAFWCNPISGHATLYWYQQILGQGPKLLIQFQNNGVVDDSQLPKDRFSAERLKGVDSTLKIQPAKLEDSAVYLCASSTSTDTQYFGPGTRLTVL.

This chain joins TRBV10-3 and TRBJ2-5, with TRBD1 matching 10 bases. The CDR3 is made up of 15 amino acids. Per the germline V gene, CDR1 is ENHRY and CDR2 is SYGVKD. V lost 7 bases and J lost 2; bases outside the gene matches: 7. The CDR3 DNA is TGTGCCATCAACGAGGACAGGGGGGCTCAAGAGACCCAGTACTTC. It yields the protein CAINEDRGAQETQYF.

On this clone itself: This same CDR3 is encoded by further DNA sequences in the sample. The chain carries TRBV18 and TRBJ2-7; D not certain. This CDR3 is built from 11 residues. V was clipped by 6 bases and J by 4 bases, with 7 bases between them. Germline CDR1 is KGHSH and CDR2 is LQKENI. The CDR3 loop reads CASSPGYEQYF. CDR3 DNA sequence: TGTGCCAGCTCTCCCGGGTACGAGCAGTACTTC. The whole variable domain, filled in from reference TRBV18 and TRBJ2-7, reads NAGVMQNPRHLVRRRGQEARLRCSPMKGHSHVYWYRQLPEEGLKFMVYLQKENIIDESGMPKERFSAEFPKEGPSILRIQQVVRGDSAAYFCASSPGYEQYFGPGTRLTVT.

This chain joins TRBV13 and TRBJ2-2, with a weak D call TRBD2 (6 bases). Germline loops: CDR1 PRHDT, CDR2 FYEKMQ (reference sequence). The CDR3 covers 17 residues. V shed 2 bases and J shed 4 bases, with 17 bases lying between them. CDR3 protein: CASSLKGLRLSTGELFF. DNA of the CDR3: TGTGCCAGCAGCTTAAAGGGACTTCGGCTTAGCACCGGGGAGCTGTTTTTT.

This clone was detected only a few times. V and J are TRBV4-3 and TRBJ2-1; D could derive from TRBD1 or TRBD2 (5 bases each). This CDR3 spans 16 amino acids. Looked up from germline, CDR1 is LGHNA and CDR2 is YSLEER. The ends were cut back, 0 bases at V and 5 bases at J, with 14 bases in the middle. The CDR3 loop is CASSQEWGRSNNEQFF. In DNA, the CDR3 is TGCGCCAGCAGCCAAGAGTGGGGGAGAAGTAACAATGAGCAGTTCTTC.

This clone was detected a few times. This chain joins TRBV18 and TRBJ2-6; D unresolved. Germline V gene lookup returns CDR1 KGHSH and CDR2 LQKENI. V was trimmed by 0 bases and J by 1 base, leaving 10 bases between them. The CDR3 contains 17 residues. This chain's CDR3 is CASSPPGRISGANVLTF. The CDR3 nucleotides are TGTGCCAGCTCACCACCGGGTCGTATTTCTGGGGCCAACGTCCTGACTTTC.

The CDR3 region is CASSIGAGQGGGTEAFF. The CDR3 bases are TGTGCCAGTAGTATTGGAGCCGGACAGGGCGGGGGTACTGAAGCTTTCTTT. The chain recombines TRBV19 with TRBJ1-1; 8 bases agree with TRBD1. CDR1 and CDR2 from the germline V gene are LNHDA and SQIVND (reference sequence). The J segment lost 5 bases and the V segment lost 3 bases, leaving 14 bases of the junction unmatched. The CDR3 is 17 amino acids. Full variable domain (outside the CDR3, taken from reference TRBV19 and TRBJ1-1): DGGITQSPKYLFRKEGQNVTLSCEQNLNHDAMYWYRQDPGQGLRLIYYSQIVNDFQKGDIAEGYSVSREKKESFPLTVTSAQKNPTAFYLCASSIGAGQGGGTEAFFGQGTRLTVV.

This clone has a handful of counts. The J gene is TRBJ2-5, the V gene TRBV7-9; D is undetermined. Trimming removed 0 bases at V and 4 bases at J, with 12 bases between. This CDR3 comprises 15 residues. Germline lookup yields CDR1 SEHNR and CDR2 FQNEAQ (reference sequence). In DNA form, the CDR3 reads TGTGCCAGCAGCTTAGCAGGCAGCCCGGGAGAGACCCAGTACTTC. As protein: CASSLAGSPGETQYF.

This clone has only a few counts. This chain connects TRBV25-1 to TRBJ2-5; no clear D. This CDR3 is built from 17 residues. The ends were cut back, 2 bases at V and 2 bases at J, with 18 bases in the middle. The germline gives CDR1 MGHDK, CDR2 SYGVNS. The CDR3 protein is CASSEDRGSGVQETQYF. The CDR3 DNA sequence: TGTGCCAGCAGTGAAGATCGTGGATCCGGTGTACAAGAGACCCAGTACTTC.